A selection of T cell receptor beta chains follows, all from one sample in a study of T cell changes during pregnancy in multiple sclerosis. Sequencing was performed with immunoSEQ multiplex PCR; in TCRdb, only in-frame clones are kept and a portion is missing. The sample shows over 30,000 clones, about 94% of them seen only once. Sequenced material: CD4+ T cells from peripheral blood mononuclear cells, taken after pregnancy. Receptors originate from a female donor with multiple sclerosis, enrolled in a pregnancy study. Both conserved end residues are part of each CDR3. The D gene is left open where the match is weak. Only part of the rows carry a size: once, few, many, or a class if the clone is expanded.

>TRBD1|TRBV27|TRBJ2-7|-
TGTGCCAGCAGTTTATCCCGATCGGACAGGTTCCCCTACGAGCAGTACTTC
CASSLSRSDRFPYEQYF
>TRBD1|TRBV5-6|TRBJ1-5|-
TGTGCCAGCAGCCGGACAGGGATGGGATCGGGCAATCAGCCCCAGCATTTT
CASSRTGMGSGNQPQHF
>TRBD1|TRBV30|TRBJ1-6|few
TGTGCCGGGTACGAGGGGGCAACATATAATTCACCCCTCCACTTT
CAGYEGATYNSPLHF
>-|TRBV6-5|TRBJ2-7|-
TGTGCCAGCAGTCAGACAGGAAAGTACGAGCAGTACTTC
CASSQTGKYEQYF
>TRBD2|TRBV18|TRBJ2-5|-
TGTGCCAGCTCACCTCAGCGGGGAAGAGAGACCCAGTACTTC
CASSPQRGRETQYF
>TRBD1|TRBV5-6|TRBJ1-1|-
TGTGCCAGCAGGGGGACAGGGGAGTTGACTGAAGCTTTCTTT
CASRGTGELTEAFF
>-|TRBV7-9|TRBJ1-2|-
TGTGCCAGCAGCTTAGGGAGGGTCCACAGGACCCGGGACCACTATGGCTACACCTTC
CASSLGRVHRTRDHYGYTF
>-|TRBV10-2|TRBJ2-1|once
TGCGCCAGCAGTGAAGGGGCTCCAAACAATGAGCAGTTCTTC
CASSEGAPNNEQFF
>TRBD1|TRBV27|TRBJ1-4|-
TGTGCCAGCCACGGGACAGCTAATGAAAAACTGTTTTTT
CASHGTANEKLFF
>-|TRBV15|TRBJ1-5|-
TGTGCCACCAGCAGCTACGGGACACAAAAATGGCCCCAGCATTTT
CATSSYGTQKWPQHF